This entry describes one T cell receptor beta chain. Its specificity is unknown. The source of the sample is a study of CD8+ T cells in alopecia areata. V was shortened by 7 bases and J by 4 bases, with 11 bases between the two germline ends. The germline V gene has CDR1 SQVTM and CDR2 ANQGSEA. CDR3 size: 12 residues. Starting from PBMCs, sorting isolated CD4+ and CD8+ T cells. The sequencing template was cDNA reverse transcribed from extracted RNA. Clones were read by immunoSEQ multiplex PCR, and TCRdb kept only the in-frame ones, dropping some. The sample yields about 150,000 clones, around 57% seen once. Findings and caveats of the study: Lesional scalp exceeded normal scalp in clonality, especially in alopecia totalis/universalis. Possibly because of HLA-related factors, TCR sharing was less clear across patients than in mice. The study also sequences resident alphabeta T cells of normal skin in scalp samples.

Sequenced material: CD4+ T cells sorted from blood. The chain carries TRBV29-1 and TRBJ2-1; TRBD2 might be the D (6 bases). The sequence derives from a human donor in good health. DNA for the CDR3: TGCAGCGGCGGGGCAAAGTACAATGAGCAGTTCTTC. It is translated as CSGGAKYNEQFF.